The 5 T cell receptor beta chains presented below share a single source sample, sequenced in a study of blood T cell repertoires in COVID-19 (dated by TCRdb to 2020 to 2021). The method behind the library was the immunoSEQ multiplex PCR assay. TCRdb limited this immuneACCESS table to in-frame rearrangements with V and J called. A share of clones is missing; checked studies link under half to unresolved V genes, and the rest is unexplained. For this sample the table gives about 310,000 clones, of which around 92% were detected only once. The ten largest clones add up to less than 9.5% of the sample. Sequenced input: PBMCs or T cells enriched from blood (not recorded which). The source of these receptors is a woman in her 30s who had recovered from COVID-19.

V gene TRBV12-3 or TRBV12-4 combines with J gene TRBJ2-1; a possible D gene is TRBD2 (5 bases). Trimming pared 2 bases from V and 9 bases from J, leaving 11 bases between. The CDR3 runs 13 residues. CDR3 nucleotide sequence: TGTGCCAGCAGTTTATCCCTAGCTGTTGAGCAGTTCTTC. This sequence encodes CASSLSLAVEQFF.

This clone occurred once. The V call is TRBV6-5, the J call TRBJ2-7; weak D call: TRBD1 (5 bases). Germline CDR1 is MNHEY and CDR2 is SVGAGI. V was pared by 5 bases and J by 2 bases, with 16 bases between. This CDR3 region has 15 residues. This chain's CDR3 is CASSKRAEGAYEQYF. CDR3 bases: TGTGCCAGCAGTAAACGGGCAGAAGGGGCCTACGAGCAGTACTTC.

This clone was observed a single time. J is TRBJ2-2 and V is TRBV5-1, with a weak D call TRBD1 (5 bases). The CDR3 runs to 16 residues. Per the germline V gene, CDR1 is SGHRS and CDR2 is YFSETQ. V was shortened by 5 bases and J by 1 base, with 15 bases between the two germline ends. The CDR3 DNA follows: TGCGCCAGCAGTTTCTTCCCGACAGAGAACACCGGGGAGCTGTTTTTT. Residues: CASSFFPTENTGELFF. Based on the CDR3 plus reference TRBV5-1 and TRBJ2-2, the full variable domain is KAGVTQTPRYLIKTRGQQVTLSCSPISGHRSVSWYQQTPGQGLQFLFEYFSETQRNKGNFPGRFSGRQFSNSRSEMNVSTLELGDSALYLCASSFFPTENTGELFFGEGSRLTVL.

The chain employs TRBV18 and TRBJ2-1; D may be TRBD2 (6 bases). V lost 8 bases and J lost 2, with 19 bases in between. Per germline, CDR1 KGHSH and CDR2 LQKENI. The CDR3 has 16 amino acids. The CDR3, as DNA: TGTGCCAGCCATAGGGTATGGGGGAGGCCCTACAATGAGCAGTTCTTC. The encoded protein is CASHRVWGRPYNEQFF. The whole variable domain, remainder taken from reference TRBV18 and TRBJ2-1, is NAGVMQNPRHLVRRRGQEARLRCSPMKGHSHVYWYRQLPEEGLKFMVYLQKENIIDESGMPKERFSAEFPKEGPSILRIQQVVRGDSAAYFCASHRVWGRPYNEQFFGPGTRLTVL.

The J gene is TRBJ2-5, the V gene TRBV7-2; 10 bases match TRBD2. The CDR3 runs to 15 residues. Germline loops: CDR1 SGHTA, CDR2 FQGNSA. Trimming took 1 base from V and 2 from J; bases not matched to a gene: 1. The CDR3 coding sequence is TGTGCCAGCAGCTTAGAAGCGGGAGGGCAAGAGACCCAGTACTTC. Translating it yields CASSLEAGGQETQYF.